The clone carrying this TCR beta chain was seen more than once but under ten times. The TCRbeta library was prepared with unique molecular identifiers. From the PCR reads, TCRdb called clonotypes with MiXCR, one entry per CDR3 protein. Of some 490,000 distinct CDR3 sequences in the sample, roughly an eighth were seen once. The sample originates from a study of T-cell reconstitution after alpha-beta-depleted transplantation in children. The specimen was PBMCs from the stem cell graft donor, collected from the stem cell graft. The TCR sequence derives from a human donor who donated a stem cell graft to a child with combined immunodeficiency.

The CDR3 DNA reads TGTGCCAGCAGCTCAGGGGGCCCCTATAATTCACCCCTCCACTTT. The encoded protein is CASSSGGPYNSPLHF. The chain employs TRBV6-1 and TRBJ1-6, with 8 bases matching TRBD1. The length of the CDR3 is 15 residues. Germline-derived CDR1 and CDR2 are MNHNS and SASEGT. The junction had 3 bases not matched to a gene; V was cut back by 6 bases and J by 2 bases.